A single sample gave rise to the 25 T cell receptor beta chains below, sequenced in a study of tumor-infiltrating lymphocytes in primary liver carcinoma. A primer in the constant region served to generate TCR beta cDNA from approximately 450 ng of total RNA. For TCR beta, libraries were produced by three nested multiplex PCR rounds using slightly modified ARM-PCR. Two initial PCR rounds of about 10 cycles each paired TRBV1-TRBV30 forward primers with a C-beta reverse primer. TCRdb itself ran the multiplex PCR reads through MiXCR, one entry per CDR3 protein. The sample shows some 190,000 distinct CDR3 sequences, around four fifths of them seen only once. Unsorted bulk tissue, about 18-32 mg of it, served as the source for co-extraction of RNA and DNA. The sequencing input was tumor tissue from primary liver carcinoma. These receptor sequences come from a man aged 35-49 years with primary liver carcinoma and hepatitis B virus infection.

As for this clonotype: Lacking the conserved final phenylalanine or tryptophan, this CDR3 likely reflects a read error. The chain couples TRBV4-3 to TRBJ2-7; 8 bases agree with TRBD1. This CDR3 spans 14 amino acids. Germline V gene lookup returns CDR1 LGHNA and CDR2 YSLEER. CDR3 nucleotides: TGTGCCAGCAACCAAGGTGACAGGGGCCACGAGCAGTACTTG. As protein: CASNQGDRGHEQYL.

The DNA of the CDR3 is TGCAGCGTGGAATTTTCGGAGCTAGCGGATTACAATGAGCAGTTCTTC. This encodes CSVEFSELADYNEQFF. The chain uses TRBV29-1 and TRBJ2-1, with 7 bases lining up with TRBD2. The CDR3 extends over 16 amino acids. Germline lookup yields CDR1 SQVTM and CDR2 ANQGSEA. V shed 6 bases, J shed 4 bases, and the junction held 15 bases outside the gene matches.

V usage is TRBV6-6 and J usage is TRBJ1-1; D may be TRBD1 (6 bases). The germline V gene encodes CDR1 MNHNY and CDR2 SVGAGI (reference sequence). The CDR3 has 14 amino acids. V lost 5 bases, J lost 13 bases, and 23 bases lay in between. CDR3 sequence reads: CASSGTRVRTDVFF. In DNA form, the CDR3 reads TGTGCCAGCAGTGGGACAAGGGTAAGGACTGATGTTTTCTTT.

Regarding this clonotype: Germline is not matched at one junction end, which may reflect a read error. The chain has TRBV11-2 and TRBJ2-2, with TRBD2 matching over 8 bases. This CDR3 has 16 residues. CDR1 is SGHAT, CDR2 FQNNGV, per germline. The CDR3 region has the DNA TGTACCAGCAGCTTAGTGACTAGCGAGGGCACCGGGGAGCGGTTTTTT. This translates into CTSSLVTSEGTGERFF. The full variable domain, with the rest looked up from reference TRBV11-2 and TRBJ2-2, is EAGVAQSPRYKIIEKRQSVAFWCNPISGHATLYWYQQILGQGPKLLIQFQNNGVVDDSQLPKDRFSAERLKGVDSTLKIQPAKLEDSAVYLCTSSLVTSEGTGERFFGEGSRLTVL.

This clonotype has just one count. This chain connects TRBV12-3 or TRBV12-4 to TRBJ2-1; unclear D gene. Trimming stripped 9 bases from V and 6 bases from J, with 18 bases between. The length of the CDR3 is 14 residues. The CDR3, as DNA: TGTGCCAGTAGTCCTGCGGATGGCTTCAATGAGCAGTTCTTC. Its protein product is CASSPADGFNEQFF.

With respect to this clonotype: The germline gene is not matched at one end of the junction; a read error may be the cause. The chain employs TRBV6-5 and TRBJ2-1; 7 bases line up with TRBD1. From germline, CDR1 is MNHEY and CDR2 SVGAGI. The CDR3 has 14 residues. The CDR3 region is CASNLQGFYDEQFF. CDR3 in DNA: TGTGCCAGCAATCTACAGGGGTTCTACGATGAGCAGTTCTTC.

Concerning this clonotype itself: Its ends do not fully match the called genes, so a read error is possible. The chain couples TRBV6-5 to TRBJ1-2; no definite D call. The CDR3 extends over 13 amino acids. CDR1 is MNHEY and CDR2 is SVGAGI in the germline V gene. CDR3 DNA: TGTGCCATCAGTCCACCTGGGAGCCATGGCTACACCTTC. Residues: CAISPPGSHGYTF.

This CDR3 is CASSSGPTSHVQFF. The CDR3 nucleotides read TGTGCCAGCAGCTCCGGCCCGACCAGCCATGTGCAGTTCTTC. The V gene is TRBV6-2 or TRBV6-3, the J gene TRBJ2-1, with D unresolved. Germline values: CDR1 MNHEY, CDR2 SVGEGT. CDR3 length equals 14 residues. Trimming pared 6 bases from V and 12 bases from J, leaving 21 bases between.

By sample share, this clonotype is medium-sized. The CDR3 DNA is TGCGCCAGCAGCCAACTTGGGACAGGGTCCTACAATGAGCAGTTCTTC. Translating it yields CASSQLGTGSYNEQFF. J is TRBJ2-1 and V is TRBV4-1; 9 positions match TRBD1. Per the germline V gene, CDR1 is MGHRA and CDR2 is YSYEKL. This CDR3 comprises 16 residues. Trimming took 2 bases from V and 1 from J; bases not matched to a gene: 3.

With regard to this clonotype: An end of the junction differs from the germline gene, which may be a read error. The chain joins TRBV11-3 to TRBJ2-3, with D perhaps TRBD1 (5 bases). Germline loops: CDR1 SGHNT, CDR2 YENEEA. The CDR3 is made up of 14 amino acids. As DNA, the CDR3 is TGTGCCAGCGGCTTCACAGGTCGAATAGATACGCAGTATTTT. Its protein is CASGFTGRIDTQYF.

Concerning this clonotype itself: The germline gene is not matched at one end of the junction; a read error may be the cause. This rearrangement joins TRBV30 to TRBJ2-1; 7 bases agree with TRBD2. The length of the CDR3 is 11 residues. Germline V lookup: CDR1 GTSNPN, CDR2 SVGIG (reference sequence). Here the CDR3 DNA reads TGTGCCTCCCGGGGGGTTAATGAACAGTTCTTC. It yields the protein CASRGVNEQFF.

Concerning this clonotype itself: One end of the junction is discordant with germline, which a read error may explain. The chain uses TRBV29-1 and TRBJ2-2; D is possibly TRBD1 (6 bases). In germline, CDR1 is SQVTM, CDR2 ANQGSEA. CDR3 length: 12 amino acids. The CDR3 DNA reads as TGCGGCGTCGGAAGGGGGACCGGGAAGCTGTTTTTT. Translation gives CGVGRGTGKLFF.

On this clonotype: Since no conserved phenylalanine or tryptophan closes the CDR3, a read error is the likely cause. The chain combines TRBV29-1 with TRBJ1-2; no reliable D call. Germline CDR1 is SQVTM and CDR2 is ANQGSEA. The CDR3 sequence is 12 residues long. The CDR3, as DNA: TGCAGCGGGAAGGTCGGGTCCTATGACTACACCTTA. The encoded protein is CSGKVGSYDYTL.

About this clonotype itself: Sequence at one end of the junction differs from germline and may be a read error. The chain has TRBV6-1 and TRBJ2-4; D possibly corresponds to TRBD2 (5 bases). Germline assignment: CDR1 MNHNS and CDR2 SASEGT. The CDR3 loop spans 17 amino acids. Written as DNA, the CDR3 is TGTACCAGTAGTGGAGGTCCTACAAGGGAAGCCAAAAACATTCAGTACTTC. Protein product: CTSSGGPTREAKNIQYF.

This clonotype has at least ten counts. The chain joins TRBV7-9 to TRBJ2-1; maybe TRBD1 (5 bases). CDR1 SEHNR and CDR2 FQNEAQ come from the germline V gene (reference sequence). The CDR3 covers 14 residues. V was shortened by 5 bases and J by 6 bases, with 14 bases between the two germline ends. The chain's CDR3 is CASSLTGLGNEQFF. CDR3 DNA: TGTGCCAGCAGCCTAACAGGTTTAGGCAATGAGCAGTTCTTC.

Comments on this clonotype: One end of the junction varies from germline; a read error may be responsible. The chain recombines TRBV20-1 with TRBJ2-7; D perhaps matches TRBD1 (6 bases). This CDR3 spans 16 amino acids. The germline V gene has CDR1 DFQATT and CDR2 SNEGSKA (reference sequence). CDR3 sequence reads: CSARDQQGVQYYEQYF. DNA of the CDR3: TGCAGTGCACGAGACCAACAGGGAGTCCAATACTACGAGCAATACTTC.

Concerning this clonotype: A much larger clone differs from this one at a single base, so this may be a read error. CDR3: CVSSLGYEQFF. In DNA form, the CDR3 reads TGTGTCAGCTCATTGGGCTATGAGCAGTTCTTC. V usage is TRBV13 and J usage is TRBJ2-1; D gene unclear. This CDR3 comprises 11 residues. Germline loops: CDR1 PRHDT, CDR2 FYEKMQ (reference sequence).

The chain carries TRBV5-4 and TRBJ2-7, with TRBD1 matching 7 bases. Per the germline V gene, CDR1 is SGHNT and CDR2 is YYREEE (reference sequence). This CDR3 comprises 15 residues. With V trimmed by 3 bases and J by 6 bases, 12 bases remained unmatched. CDR3 bases: TGTGCCAGCAGCTCTAGGACAGGCGCGAAAGGCGAGCAGTACTTC. Its protein is CASSSRTGAKGEQYF. Based on the CDR3 plus reference TRBV5-4 and TRBJ2-7, the full variable domain is ETGVTQSPTHLIKTRGQQVTLRCSSQSGHNTVSWYQQALGQGPQFIFQYYREEENGRGNFPPRFSGLQFPNYSSELNVNALELDDSALYLCASSSRTGAKGEQYFGPGTRLTVT.

On this clonotype: Relative to the germline gene, one junction end is altered; a read error may explain this. This chain connects TRBV6-2 or TRBV6-3 to TRBJ2-7; a possible D gene is TRBD2 (6 bases). The V gene's germline CDR1 is MNHEY and CDR2 SVGEGT. This CDR3 contains 14 residues. This chain's CDR3 is CTSERLQEGHEQYF. The DNA for the CDR3 is TGTACCAGCGAAAGACTACAGGAGGGCCACGAGCAGTACTTC.

This clonotype came up once. The J gene is TRBJ2-7, the V gene TRBV6-2 or TRBV6-3; D is tentatively TRBD1 or TRBD2 (5 bases each). Germline CDR1 and CDR2: MNHEY and SVGEGT. V lost 11 bases, J lost 3 bases, and 17 bases lay in between. The CDR3 sequence is 13 residues long. The DNA of the CDR3 is TGTGCCGGTAGTCCCGTGGGGGTCTACGAGCAGTACTTC. It encodes CAGSPVGVYEQYF.

The chain links TRBV7-8 to TRBJ2-7; 8 bases line up with TRBD2. Losses at the gene ends were 5 bases for V and 8 bases for J; bases not matched to a gene: 14. Germline assignment: CDR1 SGHVS and CDR2 FQNEAQ. The CDR3 length is 15 residues. CDR3 amino acids: CASSVTSGSRSQQYF. The CDR3 nucleotides are TGTGCCAGCAGCGTAACTAGCGGATCTAGGTCCCAGCAGTACTTC.

This clonotype occurred once. The J gene is TRBJ1-5, the V gene TRBV12-3 or TRBV12-4, with a weak D call TRBD2 (6 bases). The closer fit of TRBJ2-3 to the DNA end suggests the J call may be wrong. This CDR3 is built from 14 residues. CDR3 sequence: CARSSRESNQPQYF. Here the CDR3 DNA reads TGTGCCAGGAGCTCCCGGGAGAGCAATCAGCCCCAGTATTTT.

This chain links TRBV6-2 or TRBV6-3 with TRBJ2-1, with a tentative D call TRBD2 (6 bases). V was shortened by 6 bases and J by 7 bases, with 13 bases between the two germline ends. The CDR3 sequence is 13 residues long. Germline CDR1 is MNHEY and CDR2 is SVGEGT. Here the CDR3 DNA reads TGTGCCAGCAGCCTGCTAGCGATTAATGAGCAGTTCTTC. It translates to CASSLLAINEQFF.

This clonotype was detected many times. With a much larger clone just one base away, this may be a read error. The chain links TRBV29-1 to TRBJ2-7; 9 bases line up with TRBD2. The length of the CDR3 is 13 residues. Germline lookup yields CDR1 SQVTM and CDR2 ANQGSEA. The J segment lost 4 bases and the V segment lost 4 bases, leaving 5 bases of the junction unmatched. CDR3 loop: CSVGSAGGYEQYF. CDR3 nucleotide sequence: TGCAGCGTTGGTTCGGCGGGAGGGTACGAGCAGTACTTC.

About this clonotype itself: A junction boundary mismatches the germline segment, possibly from a read error. This chain joins TRBV29-1 and TRBJ2-7; D is undetermined. Germline V lookup: CDR1 SQVTM, CDR2 ANQGSEA. The length of the CDR3 is 12 residues. CDR3: CSFEGIRYEQYF. Written as DNA, the CDR3 is TGCAGCTTTGAAGGAATCCGGTACGAGCAGTACTTC.